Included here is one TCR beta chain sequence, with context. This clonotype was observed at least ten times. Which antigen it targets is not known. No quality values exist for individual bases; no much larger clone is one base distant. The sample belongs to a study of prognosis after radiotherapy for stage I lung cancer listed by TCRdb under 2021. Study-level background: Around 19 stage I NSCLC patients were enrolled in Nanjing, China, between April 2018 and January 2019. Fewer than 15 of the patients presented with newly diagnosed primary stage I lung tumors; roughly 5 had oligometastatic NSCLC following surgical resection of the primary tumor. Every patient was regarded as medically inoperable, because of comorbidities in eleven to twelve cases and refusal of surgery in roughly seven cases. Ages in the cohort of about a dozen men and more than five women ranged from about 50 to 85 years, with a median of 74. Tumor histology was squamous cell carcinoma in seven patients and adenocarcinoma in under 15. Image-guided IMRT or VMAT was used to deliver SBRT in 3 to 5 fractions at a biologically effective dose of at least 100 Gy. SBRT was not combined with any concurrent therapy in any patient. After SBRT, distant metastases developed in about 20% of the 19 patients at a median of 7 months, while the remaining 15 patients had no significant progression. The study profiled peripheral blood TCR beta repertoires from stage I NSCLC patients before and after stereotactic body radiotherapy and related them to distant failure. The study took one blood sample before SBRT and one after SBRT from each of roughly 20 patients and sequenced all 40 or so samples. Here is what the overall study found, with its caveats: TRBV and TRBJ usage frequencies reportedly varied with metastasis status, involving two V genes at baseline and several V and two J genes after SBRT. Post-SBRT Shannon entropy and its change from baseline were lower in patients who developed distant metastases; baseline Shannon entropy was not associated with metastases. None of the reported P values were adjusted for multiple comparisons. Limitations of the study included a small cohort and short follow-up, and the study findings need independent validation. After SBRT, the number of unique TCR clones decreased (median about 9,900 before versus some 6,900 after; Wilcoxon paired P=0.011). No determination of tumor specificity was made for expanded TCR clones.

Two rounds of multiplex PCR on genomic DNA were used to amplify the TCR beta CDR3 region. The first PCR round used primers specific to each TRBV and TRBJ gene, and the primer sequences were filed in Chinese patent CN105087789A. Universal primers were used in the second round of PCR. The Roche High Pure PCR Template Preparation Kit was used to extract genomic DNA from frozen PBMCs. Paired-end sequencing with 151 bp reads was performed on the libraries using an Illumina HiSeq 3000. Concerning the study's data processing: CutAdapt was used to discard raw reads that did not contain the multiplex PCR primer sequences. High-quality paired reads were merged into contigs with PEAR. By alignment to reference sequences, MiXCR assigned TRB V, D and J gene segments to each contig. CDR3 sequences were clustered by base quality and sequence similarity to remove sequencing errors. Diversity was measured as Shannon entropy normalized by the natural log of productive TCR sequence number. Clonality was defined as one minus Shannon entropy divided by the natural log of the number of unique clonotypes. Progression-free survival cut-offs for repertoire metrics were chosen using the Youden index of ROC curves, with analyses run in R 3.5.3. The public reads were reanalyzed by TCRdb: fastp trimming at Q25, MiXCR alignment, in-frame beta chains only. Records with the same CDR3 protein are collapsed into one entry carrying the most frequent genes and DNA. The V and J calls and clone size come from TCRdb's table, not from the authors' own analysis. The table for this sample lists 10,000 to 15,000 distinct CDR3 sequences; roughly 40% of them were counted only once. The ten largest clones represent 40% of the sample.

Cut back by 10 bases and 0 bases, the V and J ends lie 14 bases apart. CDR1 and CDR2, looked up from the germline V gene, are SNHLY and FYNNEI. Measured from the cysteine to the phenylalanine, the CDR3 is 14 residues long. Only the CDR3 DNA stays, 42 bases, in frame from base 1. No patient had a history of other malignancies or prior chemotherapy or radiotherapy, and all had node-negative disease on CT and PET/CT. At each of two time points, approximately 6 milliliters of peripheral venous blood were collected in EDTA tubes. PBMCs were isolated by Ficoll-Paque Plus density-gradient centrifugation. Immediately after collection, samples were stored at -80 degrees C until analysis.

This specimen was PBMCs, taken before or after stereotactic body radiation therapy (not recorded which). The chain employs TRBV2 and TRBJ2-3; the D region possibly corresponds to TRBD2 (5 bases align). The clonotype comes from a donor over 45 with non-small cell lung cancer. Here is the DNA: TGTGCCATTTCGACTACCACTAGCACAGATACGCAGTATTTT. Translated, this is CAISTTTSTDTQYF.